The 18 T cell receptor beta chains below come from one sample, sequenced in a study of T cells in Graves' hyperthyroidism and ophthalmopathy. RNA transcripts yielded amplified TCR beta CDR3 regions. In the first-round RT-PCR of the TCR CDR3, the HTBI primer set was used. TCRdb passed the multiplex PCR reads through MiXCR, listing each CDR3 protein once. The repertoire includes a few hundred thousand distinct CDR3 sequences, roughly an eighth of them detected once, and approximately 35% sits in the top ten. The sequenced material came from blood. The receptors shown here come from a woman in her 40s with Graves' ophthalmopathy.

This chain uses TRBV20-1 with TRBJ2-5; the match to TRBD2 covers 12 bases. There are 17 residues in the CDR3. With V trimmed by 4 bases and J by 1 base, 10 bases remained unmatched. CDR1 and CDR2 from the germline V gene are DFQATT and SNEGSKA (reference sequence). The DNA for the CDR3 is TGCAGTGCTACGGGGTATGGACTAGCGGGGATCCAAGAGACCCAGTACTTC. This translates into CSATGYGLAGIQETQYF.

This clonotype showed up many times. V is TRBV6-1 and J is TRBJ2-7; D gene ambiguous. V was clipped by 0 bases and J by 0 bases, with 9 bases between them. The CDR3 runs 15 residues. CDR1 and CDR2 from the germline V gene are MNHNS and SASEGT. In DNA form, the CDR3 reads TGTGCCAGCAGTGAAGCAATGCAACGCTCCTACGAGCAGTACTTC. This sequence encodes CASSEAMQRSYEQYF.

The CDR3 DNA follows: TGTGCCAGCAGCCCGACAGAGTCTGGGGCCAACGTCCTGACTTTC. Residues: CASSPTESGANVLTF. The chain combines TRBV3-1 with TRBJ2-6, with a tentative D call TRBD1 (5 bases). Trimming left V 4 bases short and J 1 base short, with 8 bases between. The CDR3 length is 15 residues. Germline assignment: CDR1 LGHDT and CDR2 YNNKEL (reference sequence). Together with reference TRBV3-1 and TRBJ2-6, the CDR3 gives the full variable domain: DTAVSQTPKYLVTQMGNDKSIKCEQNLGHDTMYWYKQDSKKFLKIMFSYNNKELIINETVPNRFSPKSPDKAHLNLHINSLELGDSAVYFCASSPTESGANVLTFGAGSRLTVL.

The sample holds a few counts of this clonotype. A read error may account for a junction end that differs from germline. This rearrangement joins TRBV6-1 to TRBJ2-7, with 8 bases aligning to TRBD1. Germline CDR1 MNHNS, CDR2 SASEGT. The CDR3 length is 14 residues. This CDR3 reads CAGRSGGNQYEQYF. DNA for the CDR3: TGTGCCGGCAGATCAGGGGGCAATCAGTACGAGCAGTACTTC.

This clonotype has ten or more counts. The chain carries TRBV2 and TRBJ2-7, with no clear D. The CDR3 length is 14 residues. Trimming pared 7 bases from V and 0 bases from J, leaving 13 bases between. Germline V lookup: CDR1 SNHLY, CDR2 FYNNEI. CDR3 sequence (DNA): TGTGCCAGCAAATCTAACCCAAGCTCCTACGAGCAGTACTTC. Its protein product is CASKSNPSSYEQYF.

This clonotype appeared many times. The chain recombines TRBV14 with TRBJ2-1; a possible D gene is TRBD2 (6 bases). V lost 2 bases and J 8 bases, leaving 19 bases between the germline ends. Germline CDR1 and CDR2: SGHDN and FVKESK. This CDR3 comprises 16 residues. The DNA for the CDR3 is TGTGCCAGCAGCCAACTTGGAGGGGCAGATGGCGATGAGCAGTTCTTC. Amino acid sequence: CASSQLGGADGDEQFF.

The chain uses TRBV19 and TRBJ1-2; D is unresolved. The germline gives CDR1 LNHDA, CDR2 SQIVND (reference sequence). Between the trimmed V and J ends, which lost 6 bases and 8 bases, there was a span of 22 bases. The CDR3 has 15 residues. CDR3 residues: CASRPSKYRGYGYTF. The DNA of the CDR3 is TGTGCCAGTAGACCAAGTAAATATCGGGGATACGGCTACACCTTC.

This clonotype was recorded at least ten times. The chain recombines TRBV20-1 with TRBJ1-1; D is possibly TRBD1 (6 bases). CDR3 length: 14 residues. Trimming cost V 3 bases and J 4 bases, with 15 bases left between them. Germline V gene sequence: CDR1 DFQATT, CDR2 SNEGSKA (reference sequence). The CDR3 bases are TGCAGTGCTAGCTCTTGGGGGCCCAGCACTGAAGCTTTCTTT. Its protein product is CSASSWGPSTEAFF.

This clonotype showed up just a few times. V gene TRBV11-2 combines with J gene TRBJ1-6; TRBD1 aligns across 9 bases. CDR1 is SGHAT, CDR2 FQNNGV, per germline. The V and J ends lost 3 bases and 5 bases, in that order; junction bases with no gene match: 5. The CDR3 has 16 amino acids. The CDR3 here is CASSFLQGADNSPLHF. The CDR3 DNA reads TGTGCCAGCAGCTTCCTACAGGGGGCTGATAATTCACCCCTCCACTTT.

The rearrangement uses TRBV9 and TRBJ2-3, with a weak D call TRBD1 (5 bases). V was shortened by 4 bases and J by 0 bases, with 9 bases between the two germline ends. The germline V gene encodes CDR1 SGDLS and CDR2 YYNGEE. This CDR3 is 14 amino acids long. The CDR3 region is CASSKDRSTDTQYF. The DNA of the CDR3 is TGTGCCAGCAGCAAAGACAGAAGCACAGATACGCAGTATTTT. Looking up the rest from reference TRBV9 and TRBJ2-3 gives the full variable domain: DSGVTQTPKHLITATGQRVTLRCSPRSGDLSVYWYQQSLDQGLQFLIQYYNGEERAKGNILERFSAQQFPDLHSELNLSSLELGDSALYFCASSKDRSTDTQYFGPGTRLTVL.

This clonotype occurred many times. V is TRBV2 and J is TRBJ2-1, with 9 bases aligning to TRBD2. The trim removed 10 bases at V and 4 bases at J, leaving 8 bases unmatched. This CDR3 contains 14 residues. Germline values: CDR1 SNHLY, CDR2 FYNNEI. CDR3 in amino acids: CATSGLAEYNEQFF. CDR3 bases: TGTGCCACCTCGGGACTAGCAGAATACAATGAGCAGTTCTTC.

This clonotype was counted only a few times. The chain carries TRBV6-1 and TRBJ1-3; D remains ambiguous. The ends were cut back, 6 bases at V and 0 bases at J, with 9 bases in the middle. CDR3 size: 14 residues. Germline loops: CDR1 MNHNS, CDR2 SASEGT. The CDR3 reads CASSLAISGNTIYF. The CDR3 region has the DNA TGTGCCAGCAGCCTAGCGATCTCTGGAAACACCATATATTTT.

This clonotype was detected a few times. V usage is TRBV5-1 and J usage is TRBJ1-6; 9 positions agree with TRBD1. The V segment lost 5 bases and the J segment 7 bases; nucleotides outside the gene matches: 4. Germline CDR1 and CDR2: SGHRS and YFSETQ. CDR3 length: 14 amino acids. For the CDR3, the DNA is TGCGCCAGCAGTAAGGACAGGGGCAATTCACCCCTCCACTTT. This encodes CASSKDRGNSPLHF.

Many counts were recorded for this clonotype. The chain combines TRBV27 with TRBJ2-1; D remains unclear. CDR3 length: 15 amino acids. Trimming removed 5 bases from V and 7 bases from J, with 18 bases in between. The V gene's germline CDR1 is MNHEY and CDR2 SMNVEV (reference sequence). The CDR3, as DNA: TGTGCCAGCAGTAACGCCAGGAAGGTTTTTAATGAGCAGTTCTTC. Its translation is CASSNARKVFNEQFF.

This clonotype was observed a handful of times. This sequence joins TRBV6-1 and TRBJ1-2; 10 bases match TRBD1. From germline, CDR1 is MNHNS and CDR2 SASEGT. There are 15 residues in the CDR3. J was trimmed by 4 bases and V by 7 bases; bases with no gene match: 9. Here the CDR3 reads CASNSPGQGFYGYTF. CDR3 bases: TGTGCCAGCAATTCTCCGGGACAGGGGTTCTATGGCTACACCTTC.

In this sample, this clonotype turned up a few times. A read error is possible here, since a much larger clone lies one base away. This chain connects TRBV7-9 to TRBJ1-2; 9 bases agree with TRBD1. The CDR3 length is 14 residues. Trimming removed 1 base from V and 6 bases from J; junction bases left unmatched: 3. Looked up from germline, CDR1 is SEHNR and CDR2 is FQNEAQ (reference sequence). CDR3 sequence reads: CASSLGTGANGYTF. The CDR3 DNA follows: TGTGCCAGCAGCTTAGGGACAGGGGCTAATGGCTACACCTTC.

The table lists this clonotype with many counts. The J gene is TRBJ1-1, the V gene TRBV10-3; TRBD1 matches 10 bases. The V segment lost 7 bases and the J segment 3 bases; nucleotides outside the gene matches: 11. Germline lookup yields CDR1 ENHRY and CDR2 SYGVKD. This CDR3 comprises 16 residues. CDR3 bases: TGTGCCATCACCCCAGGGACAGGGGCTCACGACACTGAAGCTTTCTTT. Protein product: CAITPGTGAHDTEAFF.

This chain links TRBV4-1 with TRBJ1-4; TRBD1 aligns across 10 bases. Germline V lookup: CDR1 MGHRA, CDR2 YSYEKL. CDR3 size: 15 residues. V was clipped by 1 base and J by 6 bases; unmatched bases: 2. The CDR3 protein is CASSQVGQGDEKLFF. In DNA form, the CDR3 reads TGCGCCAGCAGCCAAGTTGGACAGGGGGATGAAAAACTGTTTTTT.